This T cell receptor beta chain came from a study of cytomegalovirus exposure and HLA in healthy donors. General study results and limits: Using the classifier, cytomegalovirus status was reportedly diagnosed with high specificity and sensitivity. An assumption of roughly uniform sequencing depth across donors underlay the presence/absence analyses. There were 160 or so TCR beta chains listed as cytomegalovirus-associated.

CDR3 size: 12 residues. Germline V gene sequence: CDR1 SEHNR, CDR2 FQNEAQ (reference sequence). The V end was cut by 6 bases, the J end by 13 bases, with 18 bases between. A note on this clone: The target antigen is unknown.

PCR primers comprised 60 Vbeta and 13 Jbeta primers. Some clones are missing from TCRdb's copy, which holds only in-frame ones; the method was immunoSEQ multiplex PCR. Among about 140,000 clones, around 80% were seen once, and the ten largest hold approximately 2.1%. Sequencing was carried out using PBMCs. This sequence was found in a young man in good health and CMV-seronegative. This sequence joins TRBV7-9 and TRBJ1-2, with D possibly matching TRBD1 (5 bases). The CDR3: CASSIGVEYFTF. In DNA form, the CDR3 reads TGTGCCAGCAGTATAGGGGTAGAGTACTTCACCTTC.